These 8 T cell receptor beta chains originate from one sample sequenced in a study of vaccination and CD4 T cells after COVID-19. These TCRs are of unknown antigen specificity. Treatment noted: 10-day PBMC culture with coronavirus spike peptide pools or control peptides (ViraFEST assay). The Oncomine TCR Beta short-read assay was applied to DNA of cultured CD4+ T cells. TCRdb re-called the PCR reads through MiXCR, storing one row per CDR3 protein. The sample has around 26,000 distinct CDR3 sequences; about 50% are singletons. Sample: CD4+ T cells from blood, cultured in vitro, taken before SARS-CoV-2 vaccination. All receptors come from a human donor who received a COVID-19 vaccine.

This chain links TRBV20-1 with TRBJ2-4, with D possibly being TRBD1 (5 bases). Germline V gene sequence: CDR1 DFQATT, CDR2 SNEGSKA (reference sequence). The V gene lost 6 bases and the J gene lost 0 bases, with 15 bases spanning the gap. CDR3 length equals 15 residues. CDR3 nucleotide sequence: TGCAGTGCCCGGCCCATGGGGCTAGCCAAAAACATTCAGTACTTC. This sequence encodes CSARPMGLAKNIQYF.

The chain joins TRBV24-1 to TRBJ2-5; 11 positions agree with TRBD2. CDR1 and CDR2 (germline): KGHDR, SFDVKD. The CDR3 spans 16 residues. Trimming removed 4 bases from V and 2 bases from J; junction bases left unmatched: 5. CDR3 amino acids: CATSDRLAGHQETQYF. In nucleotides, the CDR3 is TGTGCCACCAGTGACCGACTAGCGGGGCATCAAGAGACCCAGTACTTC.

This chain uses TRBV10-2 with TRBJ2-3; 13 bases line up with TRBD2. CDR1 and CDR2 (germline): WSHSY, SAAADI. The ends lost 6 bases at V and 1 base at J; junction bases unmatched: 22. CDR3 length: 22 amino acids. CDR3 DNA sequence: TGCGCCAGCAGGGGGGACAGGGGTCGGACTAGCGGGGGCGATCACCGCACAGATACGCAGTATTTT. Translation gives CASRGDRGRTSGGDHRTDTQYF.

The V gene is TRBV7-9, the J gene TRBJ1-4, with 7 bases matching TRBD1. The germline V gene has CDR1 SEHNR and CDR2 FQNEAQ (reference sequence). Trimming at V came to 5 bases and at J to 5 bases, leaving 8 bases not matched to a gene. This CDR3 spans 15 amino acids. The CDR3 sequence is CASSPGQTLNEKLFF. DNA of the CDR3: TGTGCCAGCAGCCCGGGACAGACTTTAAATGAAAAACTGTTTTTT.

This clonotype was seen a few times. This chain connects TRBV15 to TRBJ1-2, with 8 bases lining up with TRBD1. V lost 6 bases to trimming and J lost 5 bases; unmatched junction nucleotides: 2. Germline lookup yields CDR1 LNHNV and CDR2 YYDKDF (reference sequence). The CDR3 length is 12 residues. The DNA for the CDR3 is TGTGCCACCAGGGACAGGGTTTATGGCTACACCTTC. This gives the protein CATRDRVYGYTF.

V gene TRBV19 combines with J gene TRBJ2-2; 7 bases are shared with TRBD1. CDR1 is LNHDA, CDR2 SQIVND, per germline (reference sequence). V lost 6 bases, J lost 7 bases, and 2 bases stayed unmatched. The CDR3 loop spans 12 amino acids. DNA for the CDR3: TGTGCCAGTAGGACAGGGCTCGGGGAGCTGTTTTTT. Translation gives CASRTGLGELFF. The variable domain in full, completed from reference TRBV19 and TRBJ2-2, reads DGGITQSPKYLFRKEGQNVTLSCEQNLNHDAMYWYRQDPGQGLRLIYYSQIVNDFQKGDIAEGYSVSREKKESFPLTVTSAQKNPTAFYLCASRTGLGELFFGEGSRLTVL.

V usage is TRBV12-5 and J usage is TRBJ2-2, with D possibly being TRBD1 or TRBD2 (8 bases each). The CDR3 contains 17 residues. Germline lookup yields CDR1 LGHNT and CDR2 FRNRAP. The germline V and J ends were trimmed by 6 bases and 6 bases, with 23 bases remaining between them. The CDR3 region has the DNA TGTGCTAGTGGAACCCTGGCGGGAGGACAGGGCCCCGGGGAGCTGTTTTTT. Protein sequence: CASGTLAGGQGPGELFF.

This clonotype came up a few times. The genes are TRBV12-3 or TRBV12-4 and TRBJ1-6, with 7 positions matching TRBD1. J gave up 2 bases and V 2 bases, and 3 bases lay outside the gene matches. The CDR3 contains 16 residues. The CDR3 sequence: CASSLRGHPYNSPLHF. CDR3 sequence (DNA): TGTGCCAGCAGTTTAAGGGGGCACCCCTATAATTCACCCCTCCACTTT.